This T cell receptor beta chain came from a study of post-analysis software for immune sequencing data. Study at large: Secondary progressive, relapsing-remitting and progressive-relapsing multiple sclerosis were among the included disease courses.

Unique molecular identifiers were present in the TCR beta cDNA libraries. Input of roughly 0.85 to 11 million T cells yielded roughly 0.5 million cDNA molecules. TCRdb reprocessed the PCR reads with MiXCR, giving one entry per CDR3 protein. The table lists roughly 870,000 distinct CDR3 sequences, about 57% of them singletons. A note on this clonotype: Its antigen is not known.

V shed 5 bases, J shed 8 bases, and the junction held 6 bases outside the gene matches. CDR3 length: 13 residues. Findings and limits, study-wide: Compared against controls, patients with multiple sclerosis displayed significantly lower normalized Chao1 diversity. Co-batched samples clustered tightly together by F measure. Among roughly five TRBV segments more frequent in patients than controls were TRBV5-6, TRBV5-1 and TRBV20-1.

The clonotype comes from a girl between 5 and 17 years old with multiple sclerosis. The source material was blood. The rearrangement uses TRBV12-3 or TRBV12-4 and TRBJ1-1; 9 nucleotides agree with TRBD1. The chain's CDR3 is CASSHRGPSEAFF. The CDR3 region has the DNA TGTGCCAGCAGTCACAGGGGGCCCTCCGAAGCTTTCTTT.